Included here is one T cell receptor beta chain sequence, with context. It lacks a known antigen. No base quality values were provided; no much bigger clone lies one nucleotide off. This entry comes from a study of OX40 agonist ivuxolimab in advanced cancers. About the study as a whole: Ivuxolimab was a fully human IgG2 agonistic monoclonal antibody targeting the costimulatory receptor OX40 (CD134). Prior anti-PD-1, anti-PD-L1 or anti-CTLA-4 therapy was permitted, and about two fifths of dose-escalation patients had received checkpoint inhibitors. A male proportion of approximately 83% and a mean age of about 60 years, ranging from 23 to 79, were recorded for the dose-escalation cohort. Partial responses were achieved by three dose-escalation patients, of whom one had hepatocellular carcinoma and two had cutaneous melanoma. Among the 52 dose-escalation patients, around 20 had hepatocellular carcinoma, around 15 melanoma, 9 renal cell carcinoma and 9 head and neck cancer. The paper reports the monotherapy dose-escalation portion (N ≈ 50 patients) of the phase I ivuxolimab trial. Peripheral TCRbeta sequencing was intended to test whether TCR sequence diversity was altered and clonal T-cell expansion was caused by ivuxolimab. Intravenous ivuxolimab was administered to patients every 2 weeks at six dose levels: 0.01, 0.1, 0.3, 1.5, 3 and 10 mg/kg.

Here V drops 2 bases and J drops 6 bases, and the junction holds 7 bases not matched to any gene. From a lookup of the germline V gene, CDR1 and CDR2 are MNHEY and SVGAGI. Measured from the cysteine to the phenylalanine, the CDR3 is 15 residues long. The entry retains the CDR3 DNA only, 45 bases that are in frame from base 1. Patients with a history of autoimmune disease or receiving systemic immunosuppression were excluded from the trial. In every dose cohort, peripheral blood was drawn for TCR sequencing at baseline, cycle 4 day 1, and cycle 7 day 1. Samples came from an open-label, multicenter, first-in-human phase I dose-escalation trial of ivuxolimab. Adults with locally advanced or metastatic melanoma, renal cell carcinoma, hepatocellular carcinoma or head and neck squamous cell carcinoma were enrolled in the trial. Before TCR sequencing, CD4+ and CD8+ T cells were separately sorted from peripheral blood.

What the research found in general, with its limitations: The antigen specificity of the clonally expanded peripheral T cells was not determined. After ivuxolimab, expanded clones were on average more numerous among CD8+ T cells than among CD4+ T cells. In the 0.1-3.0 mg/kg groups, partial responders had among the lowest normalized peripheral clonal expansion, particularly in CD8+ T cells. Low levels of normalized T-cell clonal expansion were also seen in some nonresponding patients. Clonal expansion of both CD4+ and CD8+ blood T cells was observed from baseline to week 6 at doses 0.1 to 3.0 mg/kg.

To sequence the TCRbeta CDR3 region, genomic DNA was isolated from the sorted cells. The immunoSEQ Assay was used to sequence the TCRbeta CDR3 regions. In TCRdb, the immuneACCESS table is reduced to in-frame sequences with V and J assigned. These tables do not hold every clone; where another copy was compared, an unresolved V gene accounts for under half, and the others remain unexplained. The sample records about 93,000 clones, 94% of which are singletons. 2% to 3% of the sample is in the top ten clones. The TCR comes from an adult with an advanced solid tumor such as melanoma, head and neck, liver or kidney cancer. The sample consisted of CD4+ or CD8+ T cells sorted from blood, taken in a trial of the OX40 agonist ivuxolimab. Recombination joined TRBV6-5 with TRBJ2-1; 7 nucleotides in the junction match TRBD1. Here the CDR3 is given as CASSYKDRPVNEQFF. The nucleotide sequence reads as follows: TGTGCCAGCAGTTACAAGGACAGGCCAGTCAATGAGCAGTTCTTC.